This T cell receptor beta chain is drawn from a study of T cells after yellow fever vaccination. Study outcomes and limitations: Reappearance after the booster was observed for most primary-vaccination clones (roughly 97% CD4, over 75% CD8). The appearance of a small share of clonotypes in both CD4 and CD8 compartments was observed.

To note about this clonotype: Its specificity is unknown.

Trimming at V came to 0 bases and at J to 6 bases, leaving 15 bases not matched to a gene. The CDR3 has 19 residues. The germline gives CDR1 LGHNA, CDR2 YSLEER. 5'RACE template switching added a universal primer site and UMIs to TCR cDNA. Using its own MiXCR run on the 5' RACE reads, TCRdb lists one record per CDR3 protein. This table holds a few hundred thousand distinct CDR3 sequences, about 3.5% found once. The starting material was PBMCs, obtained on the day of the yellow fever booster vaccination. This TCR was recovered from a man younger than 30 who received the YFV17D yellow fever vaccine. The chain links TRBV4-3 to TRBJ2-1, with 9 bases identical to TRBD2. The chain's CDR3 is CASSQETPPPSGGTNEQFF. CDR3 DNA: TGCGCCAGCAGCCAAGAAACCCCACCCCCCAGCGGGGGGACCAATGAGCAGTTCTTC.